This T cell receptor (beta chain) was sequenced in a study of blood T cell repertoires in COVID-19. The authors' processing: Estimation of nucleated cell counts relied on the amplification of reference gene primers. The protocol was immunoSEQ multiplex PCR, while the TCRdb copy is restricted to in-frame clones and leaves out a portion. V, J and clone size derive from that table, while D and trimming were established from the DNA sequence. Of 230,000 or so clones in the sample, roughly 84% are singletons; the top ten hold about 6.2%. Germline V gene data show CDR1 as MNHEY and CDR2 as SVGAGI. The V and J ends lost 2 bases and 2 bases respectively, with 8 bases between them. The CDR3 covers 14 residues. Participants were aged 18 to 89 years, lived in under 30 US areas, and enrolled virtually.

The chain uses TRBV6-5 and TRBJ2-3, with a tentative D call TRBD1 (6 bases). The receptor's source is a woman aged 45-59 years who had been exposed to COVID-19. The sequencing input was PBMCs or T cells enriched from blood (not recorded which). The chain's CDR3 is CASSYTGYTDTQYF. The CDR3 DNA reads TGTGCCAGCAGTTACACAGGGTACACAGATACGCAGTATTTT.